Listed below are T cell receptor beta chains from one sample, sequenced in a study of blood T cells in healthy people across ages. TCRdb re-derived calls from the 5' RACE reads in MiXCR, one entry per CDR3 protein. The sample carries some 1.7 million distinct CDR3 sequences, under 30% recorded once. What was sequenced was blood. These receptor sequences come from a woman aged 30 to 39 in good health. Each CDR3 is given with its conserved first and last residue. Fields, in order: clone size, V gene, D gene, J gene, CDR3 protein, CDR3 DNA. D genes are given only for firm matches. Clone size appears in some rows only: once, few, many, or a class for an expanded clone.

clone size: few
V gene: TRBV29-1
D gene: .
J gene: TRBJ1-2
CDR3 protein: CSVKPGPDYGYTF
CDR3 DNA: TGCAGCGTCAAACCTGGGCCCGACTATGGCTACACCTTC

clone size: .
V gene: TRBV20-1
D gene: TRBD1
J gene: TRBJ2-1
CDR3 protein: CSARDAAGTGNEQFF
CDR3 DNA: TGCAGTGCTAGAGATGCCGCCGGGACAGGGAATGAGCAGTTCTTC

clone size: .
V gene: TRBV20-1
D gene: .
J gene: TRBJ2-5
CDR3 protein: CSAWTEETQYF
CDR3 DNA: TGCAGTGCATGGACAGAAGAGACCCAGTACTTC

clone size: .
V gene: TRBV3-1
D gene: TRBD1
J gene: TRBJ2-1
CDR3 protein: CASSGTGLHEQFF
CDR3 DNA: TGTGCCAGCAGCGGGACAGGGCTCCATGAGCAGTTCTTC

clone size: .
V gene: TRBV7-2
D gene: TRBD1
J gene: TRBJ2-1
CDR3 protein: CVSSSTGLLDSPQFF
CDR3 DNA: TGTGTCAGCAGCTCGACAGGGCTCCTCGATAGTCCGCAGTTCTTC

clone size: .
V gene: TRBV5-1
D gene: .
J gene: TRBJ2-7
CDR3 protein: CAPRGNSYEQYF
CDR3 DNA: TGCGCCCCCCGGGGCAACTCCTACGAGCAGTACTTC

clone size: .
V gene: TRBV7-2
D gene: .
J gene: TRBJ2-1
CDR3 protein: CASSPYLNNGQFF
CDR3 DNA: TGTGCCAGCAGCCCCTACTTGAACAATGGGCAGTTCTTC

clone size: many
V gene: TRBV7-2
D gene: TRBD2
J gene: TRBJ2-5
CDR3 protein: CASSWATSAVSETQYF
CDR3 DNA: TGTGCCAGCAGCTGGGCGACTAGCGCTGTTTCGGAAACCCAGTACTTC

clone size: few
V gene: TRBV7-8
D gene: TRBD2
J gene: TRBJ2-7
CDR3 protein: CASSLASSGSQQYF
CDR3 DNA: TGTGCCAGCAGCTTAGCATCTAGCGGTTCGCAGCAGTACTTC

clone size: many
V gene: TRBV7-6
D gene: .
J gene: TRBJ2-1
CDR3 protein: CASSWGVSSYNEQFF
CDR3 DNA: TGTGCCAGCAGCTGGGGCGTGAGCTCCTACAATGAGCAGTTCTTC

clone size: .
V gene: TRBV7-9
D gene: TRBD2
J gene: TRBJ2-1
CDR3 protein: CAIVPSGRDDEQFF
CDR3 DNA: TGTGCCATAGTGCCTAGCGGGAGAGATGATGAGCAGTTCTTC

clone size: .
V gene: TRBV7-8
D gene: .
J gene: TRBJ2-7
CDR3 protein: CASQGIGAVSYEQYF
CDR3 DNA: TGTGCCAGCCAAGGTATCGGTGCCGTCTCCTACGAGCAGTACTTC

clone size: few
V gene: TRBV6-5
D gene: .
J gene: TRBJ1-6
CDR3 protein: CASARGAYNSPLHF
CDR3 DNA: TGTGCCAGCGCGCGGGGGGCCTATAATTCACCCCTCCACTTT

clone size: once
V gene: TRBV14
D gene: TRBD1
J gene: TRBJ2-1
CDR3 protein: CASSQGDSKYNEQFF
CDR3 DNA: TGTGCCAGCAGCCAAGGGGACAGCAAATACAATGAGCAGTTCTTC

clone size: few
V gene: TRBV20-1
D gene: TRBD2
J gene: TRBJ2-1
CDR3 protein: CSASSSGRAGHEQFF
CDR3 DNA: TGCAGTGCTAGTTCTAGCGGGAGGGCAGGCCATGAGCAGTTCTTC

clone size: few
V gene: TRBV11-2
D gene: .
J gene: TRBJ1-4
CDR3 protein: CASSPTRAANEKLFF
CDR3 DNA: TGTGCCAGCAGCCCCACCCGGGCAGCTAATGAAAAACTGTTTTTT

clone size: many
V gene: TRBV7-6
D gene: .
J gene: TRBJ2-1
CDR3 protein: CASSPNLQDNEQFF
CDR3 DNA: TGTGCCAGCAGCCCTAACCTACAGGACAATGAGCAGTTCTTC

clone size: few
V gene: TRBV2
D gene: .
J gene: TRBJ2-2
CDR3 protein: CASSATGIAGELFF
CDR3 DNA: TGTGCCAGCAGTGCCACAGGGATAGCCGGGGAGCTGTTTTTT

clone size: .
V gene: TRBV6-2/TRBV6-3
D gene: .
J gene: TRBJ1-2
CDR3 protein: CASRPVTDFGDGYTF
CDR3 DNA: TGTGCCAGCAGACCAGTTACCGACTTTGGGGATGGCTACACCTTC

clone size: many
V gene: TRBV10-2
D gene: .
J gene: TRBJ2-5
CDR3 protein: CASRTVGRQETQYF
CDR3 DNA: TGCGCCAGCAGGACGGTAGGCAGACAAGAGACCCAGTACTTC

clone size: .
V gene: TRBV5-1
D gene: TRBD1
J gene: TRBJ1-5
CDR3 protein: CASSRTGEKGQPQHF
CDR3 DNA: TGCGCCAGCAGCCGGACAGGGGAAAAGGGACAGCCCCAGCATTTT

clone size: .
V gene: TRBV9
D gene: .
J gene: TRBJ2-3
CDR3 protein: CASNRDSGSGDTQYF
CDR3 DNA: TGTGCCAGCAACCGGGACTCGGGGTCCGGAGATACGCAGTATTTT

clone size: many
V gene: TRBV20-1
D gene: TRBD2
J gene: TRBJ2-7
CDR3 protein: CSACGETSGNNEQYF
CDR3 DNA: TGCAGTGCTTGTGGGGAGACTAGCGGAAATAACGAGCAGTACTTC

clone size: .
V gene: TRBV20-1
D gene: .
J gene: TRBJ2-6
CDR3 protein: CSAPTGVANVLTF
CDR3 DNA: TGCAGTGCTCCCACGGGGGTGGCCAACGTCCTGACTTTC

clone size: .
V gene: TRBV12-3/TRBV12-4
D gene: .
J gene: TRBJ1-5
CDR3 protein: CASSLGVEQPQHF
CDR3 DNA: TGTGCCAGCAGTTTAGGGGTGGAGCAGCCCCAGCATTTT

clone size: many
V gene: TRBV7-6
D gene: .
J gene: TRBJ2-7
CDR3 protein: CASSLYGASWLGSSYEQYF
CDR3 DNA: TGTGCCAGCAGCTTATATGGGGCTAGCTGGTTGGGGAGCTCCTACGAGCAGTACTTC

clone size: .
V gene: TRBV5-1
D gene: TRBD1
J gene: TRBJ2-2
CDR3 protein: CASRSGTGGGTGELFF
CDR3 DNA: TGCGCCAGCAGGTCCGGGACAGGGGGCGGAACCGGGGAGCTGTTTTTT

clone size: many
V gene: TRBV5-5
D gene: TRBD2
J gene: TRBJ2-5
CDR3 protein: CASSDTSGGLQETQYF
CDR3 DNA: TGTGCCAGCAGCGATACTAGCGGGGGGTTACAAGAGACCCAGTACTTC

clone size: .
V gene: TRBV12-3/TRBV12-4
D gene: TRBD2
J gene: TRBJ2-2
CDR3 protein: CASSFPGTSGSVDTGELFF
CDR3 DNA: TGTGCCAGCAGTTTCCCCGGGACTAGCGGGAGTGTGGACACCGGGGAGCTGTTTTTT

clone size: few
V gene: TRBV6-1
D gene: TRBD1
J gene: TRBJ2-7
CDR3 protein: CASSEWSRGQSNYEQYF
CDR3 DNA: TGTGCCAGCAGTGAATGGAGTAGGGGACAGAGTAACTACGAGCAGTACTTC

clone size: .
V gene: TRBV18
D gene: .
J gene: TRBJ1-1
CDR3 protein: CASSPSLTRNTEAFF
CDR3 DNA: TGTGCCAGCTCACCAAGCCTAACCCGGAATACTGAAGCTTTCTTT

clone size: .
V gene: TRBV5-1
D gene: TRBD1
J gene: TRBJ2-3
CDR3 protein: CAIRFGRGPDTQYF
CDR3 DNA: TGCGCCATCCGCTTTGGCAGGGGGCCAGATACGCAGTATTTT

clone size: many
V gene: TRBV5-1
D gene: .
J gene: TRBJ2-7
CDR3 protein: CASSSTGQVPYEQYF
CDR3 DNA: TGCGCCAGCAGCTCGACCGGACAAGTCCCCTACGAGCAGTACTTC

clone size: .
V gene: TRBV7-2
D gene: .
J gene: TRBJ1-1
CDR3 protein: CASIGSGGEAFF
CDR3 DNA: TGTGCCAGCATCGGATCCGGGGGAGAAGCTTTCTTT

clone size: few
V gene: TRBV6-6
D gene: .
J gene: TRBJ1-4
CDR3 protein: CASSYGAANEKLFF
CDR3 DNA: TGTGCCAGCAGTTACGGCGCCGCTAATGAAAAACTGTTTTTT

clone size: many
V gene: TRBV14
D gene: .
J gene: TRBJ2-7
CDR3 protein: CASSQDLGATIPRQYF
CDR3 DNA: TGTGCCAGCAGCCAAGATCTTGGAGCGACAATCCCTCGGCAGTACTTC

clone size: .
V gene: TRBV7-6
D gene: .
J gene: TRBJ2-1
CDR3 protein: CASSQGTDEQFF
CDR3 DNA: TGTGCCAGCAGCCAAGGGACTGACGAGCAGTTCTTC

clone size: .
V gene: TRBV9
D gene: .
J gene: TRBJ1-2
CDR3 protein: CASSPEGQGHYGYTF
CDR3 DNA: TGTGCCAGCAGCCCTGAAGGGCAGGGGCACTATGGCTACACCTTC

clone size: few
V gene: TRBV30
D gene: .
J gene: TRBJ2-1
CDR3 protein: CAGGGQVYNEQFF
CDR3 DNA: TGTGCCGGAGGGGGGCAGGTCTACAATGAGCAGTTCTTC

clone size: many
V gene: TRBV10-1
D gene: .
J gene: TRBJ2-1
CDR3 protein: CASSPFKVWGKDEQFF
CDR3 DNA: TGCGCCAGTAGCCCGTTCAAGGTATGGGGGAAGGATGAGCAGTTCTTC